This is a list of T cell receptor beta chains from one sample in a study of T-cell memory formation after mild COVID-19. A single record per CDR3 protein comes from TCRdb applying MiXCR to the 5' RACE reads. Among 90,000 to 120,000 distinct CDR3 sequences listed, around 14% were seen once. Sequenced: PBMCs or a T cell subset sorted from them (not recorded which). These TCRs come from a man aged 18 to 30 who had mild COVID-19 (a few samples of this study predate the infection). Cell type and time point are not known. Both conserved end residues are part of each CDR3. The D gene is left open where the match is weak. The size of a clone is reported for some rows only, either as once, few or many, or as a class for expanded clones.

J,size,D,V,CDR3,DNA
TRBJ1-2,-,TRBD1,TRBV29-1,CSVPWTGKGYTF,TGCAGCGTCCCTTGGACAGGGAAAGGCTACACCTTC
TRBJ2-5,-,-,TRBV7-9,CASSSGPPGRETQYF,TGTGCCAGCAGCTCGGGACCCCCGGGGAGAGAGACCCAGTACTTC
TRBJ2-4,few,-,TRBV4-1,CASSQDRGGLLAKNIQYF,TGCGCCAGCAGCCAAGATCGAGGCGGTCTCCTAGCCAAAAACATTCAGTACTTC
TRBJ2-3,few,-,TRBV29-1,CSVAPLAGASTDTQYF,TGCAGCGTAGCCCCCCTGGCGGGGGCATCCACAGATACGCAGTATTTT
TRBJ2-1,many,TRBD1,TRBV10-3,CAITLKDRAYNEQFF,TGTGCCATCACCCTCAAGGACAGGGCCTACAATGAGCAGTTCTTC
TRBJ1-2,-,-,TRBV4-1,CASSQETYGYTF,TGCGCCAGCAGCCAAGAGACATATGGCTACACCTTC
TRBJ2-2,-,-,TRBV7-2,CASSFWRKNTGELFF,TGTGCCAGCAGCTTTTGGCGGAAGAACACCGGGGAGCTGTTTTTT
TRBJ1-2,-,-,TRBV7-9,CASTSRGGTHRNYGYTF,TGTGCCAGCACCTCTCGCGGGGGGACGCATCGTAACTATGGCTACACCTTC
TRBJ1-2,few,-,TRBV27,CASSFSADGNYGYTF,TGTGCCAGCAGTTTCAGTGCGGACGGTAACTATGGCTACACCTTC
TRBJ1-1,-,-,TRBV7-3,CASSLTLSENTEAFF,TGTGCCAGCAGCTTAACGTTGTCGGAGAACACTGAAGCTTTCTTT
TRBJ1-1,few,-,TRBV4-3,CASSQRTVENTEAFF,TGCGCCAGCAGCCAGAGGACAGTCGAGAACACTGAAGCTTTCTTT
TRBJ2-4,-,-,TRBV4-3,CASSREYRLAKNIQYF,TGCGCCAGCAGCCGAGAGTATCGGCTAGCCAAAAACATTCAGTACTTC
TRBJ1-2,few,-,TRBV7-9,CASSLSVEGYTF,TGTGCCAGCAGCCTGAGTGTGGAAGGCTACACCTTC
TRBJ2-3,few,-,TRBV7-9,CASSLVRGADTQYF,TGTGCCAGCAGCTTAGTCCGGGGAGCAGATACGCAGTATTTT
TRBJ1-1,few,-,TRBV4-1,CASSQGQGEFSTEAFF,TGCGCCAGCAGCCAAGGGCAGGGAGAGTTTTCCACTGAAGCTTTCTTT
TRBJ2-3,few,-,TRBV7-6,CASSLAGDEDTQYF,TGTGCCAGCAGCTTAGCTGGGGACGAGGATACGCAGTATTTT
TRBJ2-7,many,-,TRBV7-2,CASSLVTGSYEQYF,TGTGCCAGCAGCTTAGTCACAGGATCCTACGAGCAGTACTTC
TRBJ1-2,many,TRBD1,TRBV24-1,CATSDRTGGPILGGYTF,TGTGCCACCAGTGATCGGACAGGGGGCCCGATACTAGGAGGCTACACCTTC
TRBJ2-3,-,-,TRBV5-6,CASSDGSRDTQYF,TGTGCCAGCAGCGATGGAAGTCGGGATACGCAGTATTTT
TRBJ2-3,few,TRBD2,TRBV7-2,CASSSGTSSYQDTQYF,TGTGCCAGCAGCTCCGGGACTAGCTCATACCAAGATACGCAGTATTTT